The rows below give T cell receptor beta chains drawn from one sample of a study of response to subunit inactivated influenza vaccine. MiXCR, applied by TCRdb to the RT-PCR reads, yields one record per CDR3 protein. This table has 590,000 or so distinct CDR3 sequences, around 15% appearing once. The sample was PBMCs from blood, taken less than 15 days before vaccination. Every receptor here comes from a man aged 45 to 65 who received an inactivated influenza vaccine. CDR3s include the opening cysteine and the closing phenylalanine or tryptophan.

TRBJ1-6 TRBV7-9 CASSLEGRVSPLHF
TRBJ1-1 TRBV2 CASSWGSTEAFF
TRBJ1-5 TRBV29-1 CSAPDSSNQPQHF
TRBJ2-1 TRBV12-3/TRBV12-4 CASSSASGRYDEQFF
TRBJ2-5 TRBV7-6 CASSLYIEGVGETQYF
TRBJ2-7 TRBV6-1 CASSDGVSTVYEQYF
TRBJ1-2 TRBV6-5 CASSYSRGYGYTF
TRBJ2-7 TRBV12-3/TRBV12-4 CASRQTGAYEQYF
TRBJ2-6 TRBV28 CASTIGGRLSGANVLTF
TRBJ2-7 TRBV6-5 CASSSAGLTAYEQYF
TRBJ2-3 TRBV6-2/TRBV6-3 CASRRIQGQDTQYF
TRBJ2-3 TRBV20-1 CSASTGSAPDTQYF
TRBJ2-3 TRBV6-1 CATHRDLSTDTQYF
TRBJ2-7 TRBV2 CASSRSSGANSYEQYF
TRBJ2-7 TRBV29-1 CSVVFGGGTSYEQYF
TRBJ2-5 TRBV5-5 CASSLKPTQETQYF
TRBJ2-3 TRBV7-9 CASRSYSGGLDTQYF
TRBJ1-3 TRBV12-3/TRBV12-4 CASSRLGRLGNTIYF
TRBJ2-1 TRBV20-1 CSAESESGYNEQFF
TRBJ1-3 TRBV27 CASSGRLGNTIYF
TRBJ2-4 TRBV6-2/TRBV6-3 CASSYSTGTGRNIQYF
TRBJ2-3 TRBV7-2 CASSLAGASGRLDTQYF
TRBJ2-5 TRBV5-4 CASSLAVAAPRETQYF
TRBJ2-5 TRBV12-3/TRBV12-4 CASTPGGRETQYF
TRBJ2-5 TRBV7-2 CASSFGVEETQYF
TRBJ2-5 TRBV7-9 CASSLGGSGGETQYF
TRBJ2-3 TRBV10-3 CAISEVWREKDTQYF
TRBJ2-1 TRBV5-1 CASSTWEDSYNEQFF
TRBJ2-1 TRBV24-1 CATSPGLRGNEQFF
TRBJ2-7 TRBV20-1 CSASSTPGGSYEQYF
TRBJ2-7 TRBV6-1 CASSELWGGEQYF
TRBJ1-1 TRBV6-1 CASSAGTGVVNTEAFF
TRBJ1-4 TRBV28 CASSSAGGGDRGEKLFF
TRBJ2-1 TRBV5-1 CASSLETAFANEQFF
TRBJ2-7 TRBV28 CASSGTGGPYGGEQYF
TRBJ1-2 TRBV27 CASSLNSGTANHGYTF
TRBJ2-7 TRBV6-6 CASSYSTGVEQYF
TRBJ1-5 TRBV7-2 CASSLARGENQPQHF
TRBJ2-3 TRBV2 CASSEWERSKTQYF
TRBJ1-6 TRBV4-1 CASSQVDRDVSPLHF
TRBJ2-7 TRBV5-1 CASSTWGSSYEQYF
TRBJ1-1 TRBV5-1 CASSFQQGMFEAFF
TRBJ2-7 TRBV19 CASSMGSPYEQYF
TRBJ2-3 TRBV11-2 CASTQTPSTDTQYF
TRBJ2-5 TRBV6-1 CASSEGPQETQYF